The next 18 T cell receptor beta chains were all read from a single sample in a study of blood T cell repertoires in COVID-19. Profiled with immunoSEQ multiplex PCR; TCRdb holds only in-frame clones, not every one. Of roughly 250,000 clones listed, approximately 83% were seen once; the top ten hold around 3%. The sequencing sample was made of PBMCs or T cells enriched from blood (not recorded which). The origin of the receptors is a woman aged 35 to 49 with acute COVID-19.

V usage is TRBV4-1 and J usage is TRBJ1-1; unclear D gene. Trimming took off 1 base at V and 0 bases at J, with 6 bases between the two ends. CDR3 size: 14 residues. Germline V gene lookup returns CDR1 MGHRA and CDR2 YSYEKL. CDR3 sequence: CASSQVRVNTEAFF. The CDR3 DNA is TGCGCCAGCAGCCAAGTGAGGGTGAACACTGAAGCTTTCTTT.

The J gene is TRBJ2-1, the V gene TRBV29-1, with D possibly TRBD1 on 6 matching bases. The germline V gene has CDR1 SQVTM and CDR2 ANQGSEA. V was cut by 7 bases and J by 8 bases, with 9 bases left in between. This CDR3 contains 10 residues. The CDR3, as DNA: TGCAGCGCCTCAGGGGATGAGCAGTTCTTC. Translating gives CSASGDEQFF.

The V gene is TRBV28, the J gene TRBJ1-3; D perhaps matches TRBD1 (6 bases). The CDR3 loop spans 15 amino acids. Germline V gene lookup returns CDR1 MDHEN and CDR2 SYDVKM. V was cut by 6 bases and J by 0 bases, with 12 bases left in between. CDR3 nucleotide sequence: TGTGCCAGCAGGCCTCAAGGGGGCTCTGGAAACACCATATATTTT. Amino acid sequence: CASRPQGGSGNTIYF.

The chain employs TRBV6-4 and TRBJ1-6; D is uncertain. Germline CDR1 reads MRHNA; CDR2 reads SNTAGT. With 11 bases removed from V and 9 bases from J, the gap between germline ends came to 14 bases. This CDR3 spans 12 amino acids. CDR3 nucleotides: TGTGCCGCCCAGGCCGATATTTCACCCCTCCACTTT. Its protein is CAAQADISPLHF.

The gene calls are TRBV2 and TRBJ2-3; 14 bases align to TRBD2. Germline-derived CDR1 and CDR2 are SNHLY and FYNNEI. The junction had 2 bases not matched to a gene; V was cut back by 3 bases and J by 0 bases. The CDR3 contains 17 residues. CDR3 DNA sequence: TGTGCCAGCAGTGATTGGACTAGCGGGGGGAGCACAGATACGCAGTATTTT. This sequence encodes CASSDWTSGGSTDTQYF.

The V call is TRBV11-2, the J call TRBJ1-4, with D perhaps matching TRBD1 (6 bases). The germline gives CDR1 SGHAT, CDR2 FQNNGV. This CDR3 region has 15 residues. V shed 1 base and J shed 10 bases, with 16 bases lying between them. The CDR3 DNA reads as TGTGCCAGCAGCTTAGCCCAGGGGACGAGAAGAAAACTGTTTTTT. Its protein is CASSLAQGTRRKLFF.

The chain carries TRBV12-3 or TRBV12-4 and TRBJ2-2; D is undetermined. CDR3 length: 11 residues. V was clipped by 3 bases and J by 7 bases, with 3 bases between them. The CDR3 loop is CASSFYGELFF. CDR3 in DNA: TGTGCCAGCAGTTTCTACGGGGAGCTGTTTTTT.

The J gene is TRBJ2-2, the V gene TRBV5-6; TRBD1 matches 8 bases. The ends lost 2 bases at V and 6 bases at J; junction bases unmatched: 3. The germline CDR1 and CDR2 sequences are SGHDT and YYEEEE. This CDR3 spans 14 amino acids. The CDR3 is CASSFGTGAGELFF. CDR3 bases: TGTGCCAGCAGCTTTGGGACAGGTGCCGGGGAGCTGTTTTTT.

CDR3 sequence reads: CASSLLLAGDDEQFF. The CDR3 DNA reads as TGTGCCAGCAGCTTGCTGCTAGCGGGAGACGATGAGCAGTTCTTC. The V and J genes are TRBV7-9 and TRBJ2-1; 10 bases agree with TRBD2. The V gene end was trimmed by 3 bases and the J gene end by 8 bases; junction bases not matched to a gene: 7. This CDR3 is 15 amino acids long. Germline V gives CDR1 SEHNR, CDR2 FQNEAQ (reference sequence).

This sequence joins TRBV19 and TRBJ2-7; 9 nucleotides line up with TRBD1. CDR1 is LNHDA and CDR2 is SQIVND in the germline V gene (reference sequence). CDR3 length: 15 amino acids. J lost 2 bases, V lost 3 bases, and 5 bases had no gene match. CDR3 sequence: CASSIEGTGTYEQYF. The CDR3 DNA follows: TGTGCCAGTAGTATCGAAGGGACAGGGACCTACGAGCAGTACTTC.

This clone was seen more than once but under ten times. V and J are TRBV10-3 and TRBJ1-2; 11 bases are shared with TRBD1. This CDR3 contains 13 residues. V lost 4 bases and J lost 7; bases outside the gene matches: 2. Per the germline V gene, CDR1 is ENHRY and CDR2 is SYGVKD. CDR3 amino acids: CAISGTGGVGYTF. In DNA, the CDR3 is TGTGCCATCAGTGGGACAGGGGGCGTTGGCTACACCTTC.

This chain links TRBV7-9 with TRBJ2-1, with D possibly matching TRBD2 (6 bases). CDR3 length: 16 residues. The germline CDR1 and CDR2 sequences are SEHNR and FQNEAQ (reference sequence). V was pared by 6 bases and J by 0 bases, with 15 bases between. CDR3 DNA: TGTGCCAGCAGTCTCGCTCTAGCGAACTCCTACAATGAGCAGTTCTTC. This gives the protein CASSLALANSYNEQFF.

The DNA for the CDR3 is TGTGCCAGCACCAATATCTGGGCGTCTGAAGCTTTCTTT. Protein sequence: CASTNIWASEAFF. J is TRBJ1-1 and V is TRBV12-3 or TRBV12-4; D remains ambiguous. The CDR3 totals 13 residues. Trimming pared 7 bases from V and 6 bases from J, leaving 15 bases between.

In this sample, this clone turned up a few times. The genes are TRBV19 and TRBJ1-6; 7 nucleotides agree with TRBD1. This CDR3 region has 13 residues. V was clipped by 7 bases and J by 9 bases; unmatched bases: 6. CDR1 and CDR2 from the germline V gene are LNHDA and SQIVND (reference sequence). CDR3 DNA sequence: TGTGCCAGTACGGACAGGCTGGCTTCACCCCTCCACTTT. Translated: CASTDRLASPLHF.

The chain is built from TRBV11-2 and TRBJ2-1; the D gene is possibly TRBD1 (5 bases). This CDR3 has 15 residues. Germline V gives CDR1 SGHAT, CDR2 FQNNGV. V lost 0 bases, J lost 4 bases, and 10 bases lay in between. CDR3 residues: CASSLDLDTYNEQFF. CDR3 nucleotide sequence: TGTGCCAGCAGCTTAGACTTGGACACATACAATGAGCAGTTCTTC.

CDR3 nucleotide sequence: TGTGCCAGTAGTGCCGGGACTAGCGGGAGGTTGGCAGATACGCAGTATTTT. This gives the protein CASSAGTSGRLADTQYF. The V and J genes are TRBV19 and TRBJ2-3, with 15 bases that match TRBD2. The CDR3 extends over 17 amino acids. The V gene's germline CDR1 is LNHDA and CDR2 SQIVND (reference sequence). V was pared by 5 bases and J by 4 bases, with 7 bases of the junction left unmatched.

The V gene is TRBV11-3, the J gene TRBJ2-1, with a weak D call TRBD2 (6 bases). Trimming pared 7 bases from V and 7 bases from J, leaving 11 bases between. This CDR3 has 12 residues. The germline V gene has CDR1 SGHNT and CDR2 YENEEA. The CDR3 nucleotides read TGTGCCAGCACCGGGGGAGGTAATGAGCAGTTCTTC. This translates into CASTGGGNEQFF.

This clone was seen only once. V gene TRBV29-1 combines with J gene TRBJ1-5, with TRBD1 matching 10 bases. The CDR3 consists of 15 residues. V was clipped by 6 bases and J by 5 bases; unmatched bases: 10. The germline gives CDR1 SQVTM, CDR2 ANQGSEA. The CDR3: CSVASDRGPDQPQHF. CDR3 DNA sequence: TGCAGCGTAGCTTCTGACAGGGGGCCTGATCAGCCCCAGCATTTT.